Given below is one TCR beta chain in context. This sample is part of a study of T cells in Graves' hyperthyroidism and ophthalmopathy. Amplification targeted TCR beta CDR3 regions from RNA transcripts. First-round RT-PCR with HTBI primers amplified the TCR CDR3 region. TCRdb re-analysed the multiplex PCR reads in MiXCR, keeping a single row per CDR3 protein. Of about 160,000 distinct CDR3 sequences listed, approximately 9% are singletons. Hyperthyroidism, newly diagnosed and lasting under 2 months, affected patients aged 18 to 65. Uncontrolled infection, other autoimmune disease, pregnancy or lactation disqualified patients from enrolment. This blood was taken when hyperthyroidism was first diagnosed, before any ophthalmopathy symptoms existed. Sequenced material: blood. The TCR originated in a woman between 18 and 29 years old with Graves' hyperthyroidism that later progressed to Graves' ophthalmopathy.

This CDR3 reads CAWSWGNTGELFF. DNA of the CDR3: TGTGCCTGGAGTTGGGGGAACACCGGGGAGCTGTTTTTT. The chain has TRBV30 and TRBJ2-2; D uncertain. Trimming removed 2 bases at V and 1 base at J, with 5 bases between. The length of the CDR3 is 13 residues. Germline CDR1 GTSNPN, CDR2 SVGIG (reference sequence).